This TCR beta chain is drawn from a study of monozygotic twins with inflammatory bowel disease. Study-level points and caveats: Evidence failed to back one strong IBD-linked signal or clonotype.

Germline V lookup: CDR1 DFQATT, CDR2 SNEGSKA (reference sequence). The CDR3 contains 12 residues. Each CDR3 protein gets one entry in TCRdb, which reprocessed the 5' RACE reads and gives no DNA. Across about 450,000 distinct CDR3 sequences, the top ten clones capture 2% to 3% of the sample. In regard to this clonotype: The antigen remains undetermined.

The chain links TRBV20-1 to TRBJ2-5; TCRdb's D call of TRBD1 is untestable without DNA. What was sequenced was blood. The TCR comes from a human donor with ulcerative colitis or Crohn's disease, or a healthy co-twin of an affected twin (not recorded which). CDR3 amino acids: CSAQKGGETQYF.